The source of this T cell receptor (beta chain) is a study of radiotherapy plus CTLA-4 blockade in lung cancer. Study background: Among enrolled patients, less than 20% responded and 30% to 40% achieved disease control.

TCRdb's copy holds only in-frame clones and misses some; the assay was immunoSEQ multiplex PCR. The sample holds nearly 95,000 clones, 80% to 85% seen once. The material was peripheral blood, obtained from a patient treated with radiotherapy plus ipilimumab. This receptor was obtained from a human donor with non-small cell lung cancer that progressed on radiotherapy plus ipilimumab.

The CDR3 region has the DNA TGTGCCAGCAGCGTTGGACAGGCTAATCAGCCCCAGCATTTT. Translation gives CASSVGQANQPQHF. The chain is built from TRBV2 and TRBJ1-5; TRBD1 agrees at 7 bases. Germline loops: CDR1 SNHLY, CDR2 FYNNEI. This CDR3 has 14 amino acids. With V trimmed by 6 bases and J by 4 bases, 6 bases remained unmatched.